This T cell receptor beta chain stems from a study of vaccination effects on CD4 cells after COVID-19. As for the study in general: Each participant was given two doses of one vaccine (BNT162b2 or mRNA-1273).

The protocol was immunoSEQ multiplex PCR, while the TCRdb copy is restricted to in-frame clones and leaves out a portion. Of roughly 33,000 clones in the sample, 73% are singletons; the top ten hold around 25%. Prior to sequencing, the ViraFEST assay stimulated PBMC with viral peptide pools, which expanded the antigen-specific CD4+ T cells. Having been cultured for roughly 10 days, the cells underwent CD4+ T cell isolation. Previously uninfected by SARS-CoV-2, the vaccine recipients also showed negative nucleocapsid antibodies. In culture with roughly 10 IU/ml IL-2 and 9 to 10 ug/ml peptides, PBMC were grown at a few million per well. Details on this clone: The antigen is not known.

The CDR3 is 12 amino acids. Per germline, CDR1 SGHTA and CDR2 FQGNSA. Trimming took 1 base from V and 6 from J, leaving 5 bases between them. The specimen was CD4+ T cells from PBMCs cultured with HCoV-OC43 spike peptides, collected before COVID-19 vaccination. Sample subset: HCoV-OC43 spike overlapping peptide pool stimulation. The rearrangement uses TRBV7-2 and TRBJ2-3; D ambiguous. The receptor comes from a human donor who received a COVID-19 vaccine. This chain's CDR3 is CASSLGADTQYF. CDR3 nucleotide sequence: TGTGCCAGCAGCTTAGGAGCTGATACGCAGTATTTT.